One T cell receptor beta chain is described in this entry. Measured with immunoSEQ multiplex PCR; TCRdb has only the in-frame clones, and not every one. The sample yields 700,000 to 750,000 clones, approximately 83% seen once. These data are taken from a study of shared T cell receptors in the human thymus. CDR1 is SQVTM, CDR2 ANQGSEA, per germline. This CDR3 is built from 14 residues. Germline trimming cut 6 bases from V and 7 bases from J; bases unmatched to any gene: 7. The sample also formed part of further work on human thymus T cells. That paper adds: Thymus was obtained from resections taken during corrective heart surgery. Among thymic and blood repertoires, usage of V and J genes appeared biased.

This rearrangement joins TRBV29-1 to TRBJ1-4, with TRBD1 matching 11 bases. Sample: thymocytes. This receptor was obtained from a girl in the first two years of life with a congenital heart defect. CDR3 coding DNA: TGCAGCGTGCCGTTGGACAGGGGGCCTGAAAAACTGTTTTTT. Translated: CSVPLDRGPEKLFF.